The entry below describes one TCR beta chain. The antigen is not known. The gene names here belong to mouse. The observed sequence ends 1 residue before the CDR3 terminus, with the missing tail filled in from the germline J gene. Here immunoSEQ multiplex PCR was the method, and the copy in TCRdb shows in-frame clones only, minus some. The profile covers 48,000 or so clones, with 73% appearing a single time and about 0.77% taken by the ten largest. This sample was taken from a study of tissue T cells after allogeneic stem cell transplantation. Whole-study results and caveats: Tissue-detected TCR repertoire was only partly captured by blood and spleen T cells. Shared clones across patients were few; motif clustering revealed tissue-specific shared signatures. The patient cohort was small and clinically heterogeneous, with limited sampling depth.

CDR1 is SNHLY, CDR2 FYNGKV, per germline (reference sequence). The CDR3 loop spans 15 amino acids. The V and J ends lost 3 bases and 4 bases, in that order; junction bases with no gene match: 2. Source material: sorted cells pooled from one or two spleens. The chain combines TRBV3 with TRBJ2-1, with TRBD2 matching 11 bases. This receptor was obtained from a pool of C57BL/6 mice in good health. The sequenced CDR3 bases are TGTGCCAGCAGCTTGGACTGGGGGGTATATGCTGAGCAGTTC. This encodes CASSLDWGVYAEQF. The whole CDR3 sequence is CASSLDWGVYAEQFF.